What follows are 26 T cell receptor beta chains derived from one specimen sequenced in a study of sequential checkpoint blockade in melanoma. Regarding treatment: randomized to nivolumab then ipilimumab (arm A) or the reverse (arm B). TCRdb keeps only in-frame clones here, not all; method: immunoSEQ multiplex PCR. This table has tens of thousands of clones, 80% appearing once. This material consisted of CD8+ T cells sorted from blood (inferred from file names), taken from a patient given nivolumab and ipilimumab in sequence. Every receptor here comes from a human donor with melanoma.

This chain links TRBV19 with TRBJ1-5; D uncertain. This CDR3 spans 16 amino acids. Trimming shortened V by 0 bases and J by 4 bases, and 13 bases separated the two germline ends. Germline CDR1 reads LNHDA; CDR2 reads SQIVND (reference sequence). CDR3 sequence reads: CASSIDLMVTNQPQHF. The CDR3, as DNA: TGTGCCAGTAGTATAGATCTGATGGTAACTAATCAGCCCCAGCATTTT.

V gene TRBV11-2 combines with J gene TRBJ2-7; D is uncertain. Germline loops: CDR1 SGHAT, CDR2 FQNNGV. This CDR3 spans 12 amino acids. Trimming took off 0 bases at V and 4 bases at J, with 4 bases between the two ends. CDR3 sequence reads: CASSLDRYEQYF. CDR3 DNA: TGTGCCAGCAGCTTAGATAGATACGAGCAGTACTTC.

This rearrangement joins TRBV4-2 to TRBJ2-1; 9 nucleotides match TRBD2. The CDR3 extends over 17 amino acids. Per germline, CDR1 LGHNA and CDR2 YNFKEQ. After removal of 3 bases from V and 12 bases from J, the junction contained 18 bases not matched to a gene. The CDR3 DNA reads TGTGCCAGCAGCCAGGCCGAACTTCTAGCGGGAATCGAAGCGCAGTTCTTC. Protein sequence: CASSQAELLAGIEAQFF.

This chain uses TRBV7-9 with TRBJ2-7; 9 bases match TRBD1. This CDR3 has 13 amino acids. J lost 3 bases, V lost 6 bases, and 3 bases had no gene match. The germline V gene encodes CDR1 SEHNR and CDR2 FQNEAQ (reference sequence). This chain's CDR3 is CASRRTGVYEQYF. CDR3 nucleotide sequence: TGTGCCAGCAGAAGGACAGGGGTCTACGAGCAGTACTTC.

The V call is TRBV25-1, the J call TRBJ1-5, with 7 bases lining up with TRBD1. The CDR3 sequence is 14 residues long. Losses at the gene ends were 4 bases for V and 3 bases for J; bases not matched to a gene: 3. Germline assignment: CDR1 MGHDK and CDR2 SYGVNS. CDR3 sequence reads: CASSGQGFNQPQHF. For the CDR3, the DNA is TGTGCCAGCAGTGGACAGGGCTTCAATCAGCCCCAGCATTTT.

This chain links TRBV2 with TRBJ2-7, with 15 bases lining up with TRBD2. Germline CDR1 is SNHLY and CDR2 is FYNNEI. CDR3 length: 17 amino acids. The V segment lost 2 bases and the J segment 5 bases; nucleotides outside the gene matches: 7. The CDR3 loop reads CASSERGTSGGLDEQYF. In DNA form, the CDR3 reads TGTGCCAGCAGTGAAAGGGGGACTAGCGGGGGGTTAGACGAGCAGTACTTC.

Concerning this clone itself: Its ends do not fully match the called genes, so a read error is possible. CDR3: CASRSTGYWPF. CDR3 DNA sequence: TGTGCCAGCAGGAGCACAGGGTATTGGCCCTTC. V gene TRBV7-4 combines with J gene TRBJ2-7; possibly TRBD1 for D (6 bases). This CDR3 has 11 residues. Germline V gene data show CDR1 as SGHVT and CDR2 as SQSDAQ.

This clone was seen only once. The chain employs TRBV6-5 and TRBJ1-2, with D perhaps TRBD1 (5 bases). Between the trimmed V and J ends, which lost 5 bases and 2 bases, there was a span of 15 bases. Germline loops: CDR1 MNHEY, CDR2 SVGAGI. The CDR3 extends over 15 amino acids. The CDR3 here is CASSPLPPGNYGYTF. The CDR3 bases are TGTGCCAGCAGTCCGCTACCTCCAGGGAACTATGGCTACACCTTC.

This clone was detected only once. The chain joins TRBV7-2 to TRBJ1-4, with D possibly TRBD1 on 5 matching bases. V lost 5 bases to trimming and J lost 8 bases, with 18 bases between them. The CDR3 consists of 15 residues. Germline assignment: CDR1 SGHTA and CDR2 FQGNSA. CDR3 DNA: TGTGCCAGCAGCCTAAATGCAGGGATTTGGGAAAAACTGTTTTTT. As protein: CASSLNAGIWEKLFF.

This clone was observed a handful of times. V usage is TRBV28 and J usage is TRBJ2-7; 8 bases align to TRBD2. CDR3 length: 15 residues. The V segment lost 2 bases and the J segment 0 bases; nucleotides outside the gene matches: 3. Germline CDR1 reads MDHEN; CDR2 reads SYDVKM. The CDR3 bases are TGTGCCAGCAGTTTAGCGGGGGGATCCTCCTACGAGCAGTACTTC. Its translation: CASSLAGGSSYEQYF.

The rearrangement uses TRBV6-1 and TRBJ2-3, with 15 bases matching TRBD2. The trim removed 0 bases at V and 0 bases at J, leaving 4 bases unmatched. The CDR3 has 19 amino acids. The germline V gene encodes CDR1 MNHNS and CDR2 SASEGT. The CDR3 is CASSEAGLAGGPSTDTQYF. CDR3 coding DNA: TGTGCCAGCAGTGAAGCGGGACTAGCGGGGGGTCCTAGCACAGATACGCAGTATTTT.

CDR3 sequence reads: CASSLIYGVAIEAFF. The CDR3 bases are TGTGCCAGCAGTTTGATCTACGGCGTAGCTATAGAAGCTTTCTTT. The V gene is TRBV28, the J gene TRBJ1-1; D gene unclear. This CDR3 contains 15 residues. V was shortened by 3 bases and J by 8 bases, with 19 bases between the two germline ends. Per germline, CDR1 MDHEN and CDR2 SYDVKM.

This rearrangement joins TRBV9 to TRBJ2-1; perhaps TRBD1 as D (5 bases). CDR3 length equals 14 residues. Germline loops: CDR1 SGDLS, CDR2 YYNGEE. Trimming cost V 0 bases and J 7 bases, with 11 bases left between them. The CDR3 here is CASSVVAGANEQFF. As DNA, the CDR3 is TGTGCCAGCAGCGTAGTAGCTGGGGCAAATGAGCAGTTCTTC.

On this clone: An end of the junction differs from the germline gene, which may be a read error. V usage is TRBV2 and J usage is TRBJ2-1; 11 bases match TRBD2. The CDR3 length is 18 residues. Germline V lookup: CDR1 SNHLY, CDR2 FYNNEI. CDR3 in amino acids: CASSVLALLAGGYNEQFF. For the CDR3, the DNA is TGCGCAAGCAGTGTGCTTGCATTGCTAGCGGGGGGATACAATGAGCAGTTCTTC.

The chain's CDR3 is CASSSTGLSNQPQHF. In DNA, the CDR3 is TGTGCCAGCAGTTCTACAGGGCTCTCTAATCAGCCCCAGCATTTT. The chain joins TRBV28 to TRBJ1-5; TRBD1 is a possible D gene (6 bases). This CDR3 comprises 15 residues. The germline V gene has CDR1 MDHEN and CDR2 SYDVKM. V shed 4 bases and J shed 4 bases, with 14 bases lying between them.

The CDR3: CASSASVYRVRNQPQHF. The CDR3 DNA reads as TGTGCCAGCAGTGCCTCAGTTTACAGGGTTCGCAATCAGCCCCAGCATTTT. V is TRBV2 and J is TRBJ1-5, with D perhaps matching TRBD1 (6 bases). Germline V gene sequence: CDR1 SNHLY, CDR2 FYNNEI. CDR3 length: 17 amino acids. The V end was cut by 4 bases, the J end by 2 bases, with 18 bases between.

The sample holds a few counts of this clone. In DNA, the CDR3 is TGTGCCACCAGCATGACAGGGGCGTCCTACGAGCAGTACTTC. It specifies CATSMTGASYEQYF. The chain uses TRBV15 and TRBJ2-7; 8 positions match TRBD1. Germline trimming cut 4 bases from V and 1 base from J; bases unmatched to any gene: 3. The CDR3 spans 14 residues. Looked up from germline, CDR1 is LNHNV and CDR2 is YYDKDF (reference sequence).

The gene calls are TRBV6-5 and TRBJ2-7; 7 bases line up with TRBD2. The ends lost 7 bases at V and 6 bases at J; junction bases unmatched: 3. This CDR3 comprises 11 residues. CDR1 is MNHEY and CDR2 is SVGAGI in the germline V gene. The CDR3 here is CASTRGVEQYF. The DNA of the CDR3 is TGTGCCAGCACCCGGGGGGTCGAGCAGTACTTC.

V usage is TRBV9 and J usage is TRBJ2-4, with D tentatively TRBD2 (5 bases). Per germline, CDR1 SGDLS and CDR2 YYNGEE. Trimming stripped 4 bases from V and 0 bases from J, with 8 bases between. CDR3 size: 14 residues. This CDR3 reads CASSTGLAKNIQYF. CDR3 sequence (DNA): TGTGCCAGCAGCACGGGGTTAGCCAAAAACATTCAGTACTTC. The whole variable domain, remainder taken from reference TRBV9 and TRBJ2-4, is DSGVTQTPKHLITATGQRVTLRCSPRSGDLSVYWYQQSLDQGLQFLIQYYNGEERAKGNILERFSAQQFPDLHSELNLSSLELGDSALYFCASSTGLAKNIQYFGAGTRLSVL.

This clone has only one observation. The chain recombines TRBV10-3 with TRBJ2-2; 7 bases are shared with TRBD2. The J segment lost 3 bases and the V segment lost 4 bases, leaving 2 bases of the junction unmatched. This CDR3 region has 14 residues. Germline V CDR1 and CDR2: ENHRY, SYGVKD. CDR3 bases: TGTGCCATCAGTGGGGGGGGTCACACCGGGGAGCTGTTTTTT. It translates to CAISGGGHTGELFF.

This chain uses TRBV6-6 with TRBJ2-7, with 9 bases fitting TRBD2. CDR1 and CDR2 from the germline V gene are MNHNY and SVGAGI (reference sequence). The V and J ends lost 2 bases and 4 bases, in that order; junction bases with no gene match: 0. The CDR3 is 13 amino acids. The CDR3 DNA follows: TGTGCCAGCAGTTACGCGGGAGGGTACGAGCAGTACTTC. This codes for CASSYAGGYEQYF.

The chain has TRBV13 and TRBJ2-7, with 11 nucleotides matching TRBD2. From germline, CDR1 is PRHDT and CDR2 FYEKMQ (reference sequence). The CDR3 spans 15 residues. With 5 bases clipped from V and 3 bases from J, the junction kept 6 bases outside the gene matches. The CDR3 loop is CASSQGLAVNYEQYF. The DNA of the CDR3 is TGTGCCAGCAGCCAGGGACTAGCGGTTAACTACGAGCAGTACTTC.

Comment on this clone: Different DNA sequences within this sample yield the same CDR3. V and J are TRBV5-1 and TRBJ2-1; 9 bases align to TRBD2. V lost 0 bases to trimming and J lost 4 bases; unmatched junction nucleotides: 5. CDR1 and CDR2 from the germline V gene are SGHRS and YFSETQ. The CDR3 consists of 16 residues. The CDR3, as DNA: TGCGCCAGCAGCTTGGTGGCGGGGGGGCCTTACAATGAGCAGTTCTTC. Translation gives CASSLVAGGPYNEQFF. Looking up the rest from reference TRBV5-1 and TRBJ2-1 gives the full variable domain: KAGVTQTPRYLIKTRGQQVTLSCSPISGHRSVSWYQQTPGQGLQFLFEYFSETQRNKGNFPGRFSGRQFSNSRSEMNVSTLELGDSALYLCASSLVAGGPYNEQFFGPGTRLTVL.

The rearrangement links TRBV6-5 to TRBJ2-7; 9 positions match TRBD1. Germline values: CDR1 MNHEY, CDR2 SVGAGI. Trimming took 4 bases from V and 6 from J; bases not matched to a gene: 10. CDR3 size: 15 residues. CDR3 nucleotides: TGTGCCAGCAGTTCGACAGGGGGGGTTCGCGGCGAGCAGTACTTC. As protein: CASSSTGGVRGEQYF.

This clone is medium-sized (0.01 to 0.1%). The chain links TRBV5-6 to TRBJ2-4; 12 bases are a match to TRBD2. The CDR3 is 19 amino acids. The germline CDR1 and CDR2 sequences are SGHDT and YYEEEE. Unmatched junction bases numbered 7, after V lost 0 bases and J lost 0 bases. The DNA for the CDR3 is TGTGCCAGCAGCTTGGTCCGACTAGCGGGAGTAGGAGCCAAAAACATTCAGTACTTC. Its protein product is CASSLVRLAGVGAKNIQYF.

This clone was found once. In DNA, the CDR3 is TGTGCCAGCAGCCCGCTGAGGGGGCCGGAGACCCAGTACTTC. It codes for CASSPLRGPETQYF. The rearrangement joins TRBV7-9 to TRBJ2-5; 7 bases align to TRBD1. Germline V gives CDR1 SEHNR, CDR2 FQNEAQ (reference sequence). This CDR3 spans 14 amino acids. J lost 5 bases, V lost 5 bases, and 8 bases had no gene match.